In its sample, the clone carrying this T cell receptor (beta chain) was seen a few times. As yet, its antigen is unknown. The PCR contained 60 Vbeta and 13 Jbeta primers. The protocol was immunoSEQ multiplex PCR, while the TCRdb copy is restricted to in-frame clones and leaves out a portion. The table records under 200,000 clones, about 13% of them present only once. Trimming shortened V by 0 bases and J by 3 bases, and 12 bases separated the two germline ends. The CDR3 is made up of 15 amino acids. CDR1 is SGHRS and CDR2 is YFSETQ in the germline V gene. This entry is derived from a study of cytomegalovirus exposure and HLA in healthy donors. Study-wide points: Presence/absence comparisons presumed near-even sequencing depth among donors. As immune exposure information, only CMV serostatus was available.

This TCR derives from a man aged 45 to 65 in good health and CMV-seropositive. The sequenced material came from PBMCs. The chain carries TRBV5-1 and TRBJ2-5; no firm D call. The CDR3 nucleotides are TGCGCCAGCAGCTTGGGCCCTTCATCAGAAGAGACCCAGTACTTC. This encodes CASSLGPSSEETQYF.